This TCR beta chain was captured by sequencing in a study of T-cell reconstitution after alpha-beta-depleted transplantation in children (dated by TCRdb to the mid-2010s). For the wider study: Using TCR repertoire profiling, the study quantitatively followed how T-cell immune reconstitution unfolded in children after TCRalphabeta/CD19-depleted allogeneic hematopoietic cell transplantation.

This clonotype came up a few times. It has no known antigen specificity. No quality values exist for individual bases; no much larger clone is one base distant. CDR1 and CDR2 are read off the germline V gene as LGHNT and FRNRAP. Cut back by 4 bases and 2 bases, the V and J ends lie 14 bases apart. The CDR3 runs 16 amino acids, cysteine and phenylalanine included. This entry keeps only the CDR3 DNA: 48 bases, framed from base 1. The library was made by PCR. The run used an Illumina HiSeq 2500. TCR library preparation used molecular barcoding, with unique molecular identifiers applied to normalize quantification of the TCRbeta repertoire. In-frame beta chains were kept once TCRdb had trimmed the public reads at Q25 with fastp and called clones with MiXCR. CDR3 protein duplicates are merged, each entry listing the most common genes and DNA. A total of 250,000 to 350,000 distinct CDR3 sequences appear in this sample, 9.5% to 10% of them only once. The top ten constitute roughly a tenth of the sample.

The sequence came from a human donor who donated a stem cell graft to a child with SCID. The rearrangement combines TRBV12-5 with TRBJ2-2; a weak D assignment points to TRBD2 (5 bases agree). This specimen consisted of PBMCs from the stem cell graft donor, obtained from the stem cell graft. The DNA reads as follows: TGTGCTAGTGGTTCCTCGGGAATTCTTAACACCGGGGAGCTGTTTTTT. This translates into CASGSSGILNTGELFF. The CDR3, completed at both ends by the reference TRBV12-5 and TRBJ2-2 genes, gives the full variable domain DARVTQTPRHKVTEMGQEVTMRCQPILGHNTVFWYRQTMMQGLELLAYFRNRAPLDDSGMPKDRFSAEMPDATLATLKIQPSEPRDSAVYFCASGSSGILNTGELFFGEGSRLTVL.